This T cell receptor (beta chain) was sequenced during a study of human T cells and chemical hapten exposure. Time point indicated: patch test 3, about 24 weeks after DPC sensitization. Treatment meaning: therapeutic diphenylcyclopropenone sensitization with weekly scalp DPC. This clonotype was seen only a few times. Each CDR3 protein is one row after TCRdb ran MiXCR on the RACE reads. The repertoire consists of some 74,000 distinct CDR3 sequences, with about an eighth occurring once and the leading ten covering roughly 5.7%. The CDR3 is 13 residues long. V lost 0 bases to trimming and J lost 8 bases, with 10 bases between them. Germline V CDR1 and CDR2: WSHSY, SAAADI.

The source material was whole blood, sampled in connection with sensitization to the hapten diphenylcyclopropenone (DPC). The sequence was obtained from a woman in her fifties or sixties with alopecia areata. Some clones in this sample may be carry-over from other donors' samples. The V and J genes are TRBV10-2 and TRBJ1-2; D is unresolved. The DNA of the CDR3 is TGCGCCAGCAGTGAGTCGATCGGACTGGGCTACACCTTC. Translating gives CASSESIGLGYTF.